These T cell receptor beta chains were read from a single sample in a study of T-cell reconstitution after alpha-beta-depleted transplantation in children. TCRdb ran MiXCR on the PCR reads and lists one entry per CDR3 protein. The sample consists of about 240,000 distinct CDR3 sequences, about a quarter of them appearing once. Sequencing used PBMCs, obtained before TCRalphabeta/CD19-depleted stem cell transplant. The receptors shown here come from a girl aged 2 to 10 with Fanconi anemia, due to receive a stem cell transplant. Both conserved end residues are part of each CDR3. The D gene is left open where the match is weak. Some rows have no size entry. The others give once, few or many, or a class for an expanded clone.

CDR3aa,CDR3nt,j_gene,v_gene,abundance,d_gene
CATRIGLAGQETQYF,TGTGCCACCAGGATCGGACTAGCGGGTCAAGAGACCCAGTACTTC,TRBJ2-5,TRBV15,many,TRBD2
CSASSRGPQETQYF,TGCAGTGCTAGCTCGCGGGGGCCCCAAGAGACCCAGTACTTC,TRBJ2-5,TRBV20-1,-,-
CSVESWDREYNEQFF,TGCAGCGTTGAGTCGTGGGACAGGGAGTACAATGAGCAGTTCTTC,TRBJ2-1,TRBV29-1,many,TRBD1
CASSLGGSEAFF,TGTGCCAGCAGCTTAGGGGGAAGTGAAGCTTTCTTT,TRBJ1-1,TRBV7-9,many,-
CSARPPGLAATYNEQFF,TGCAGTGCTAGACCTCCCGGACTAGCGGCCACTTACAATGAGCAGTTCTTC,TRBJ2-1,TRBV20-1,many,TRBD2
CATSATGENTGELFF,TGTGCCACCAGTGCAACGGGGGAGAACACCGGGGAGCTGTTTTTT,TRBJ2-2,TRBV24-1,few,-
CAISEPNRGAEQFF,TGTGCCATCAGTGAGCCGAACAGGGGGGCTGAGCAGTTCTTC,TRBJ2-1,TRBV10-3,-,TRBD1
CASTGITYEQYF,TGTGCCAGCACGGGGATCACCTACGAGCAGTACTTC,TRBJ2-7,TRBV28,few,-
CASSATGVTGNEQFF,TGTGCCAGCAGCGCAACCGGGGTAACGGGAAATGAGCAGTTCTTC,TRBJ2-1,TRBV9,few,-
CASSYSSGTSGVNTGELFF,TGTGCCAGCAGTTACTCCTCCGGGACTAGCGGAGTTAACACCGGGGAGCTGTTTTTT,TRBJ2-2,TRBV6-2/TRBV6-3,-,TRBD2
CSVAASRAGNTIYF,TGCAGCGTTGCCGCGTCGCGGGCTGGAAACACCATATATTTT,TRBJ1-3,TRBV29-1,few,-
CSALARLAVKNTEAFF,TGCAGTGCCCTCGCCCGCCTGGCAGTCAAGAACACTGAAGCTTTCTTT,TRBJ1-1,TRBV20-1,few,-
CASSYTVEETQYF,TGTGCCAGCAGTTACACAGTGGAAGAGACCCAGTACTTC,TRBJ2-5,TRBV6-2/TRBV6-3,-,-
CASTGPSGGMYF,TGTGCCAGCACGGGCCCTAGCGGGGGGATGTACTTC,TRBJ2-4,TRBV2,-,TRBD2
CASSPGLAGGYLDEQFF,TGTGCCAGCTCACCAGGACTAGCGGGGGGGTATCTCGATGAGCAGTTCTTC,TRBJ2-1,TRBV18,-,TRBD2
CSASDGTPTATNEKLFF,TGCAGTGCTAGCGACGGTACCCCTACCGCAACTAATGAAAAACTGTTTTTT,TRBJ1-4,TRBV20-1,few,-
CSSSGGTETQYF,TGCAGCTCCAGTGGGGGGACGGAGACCCAGTACTTC,TRBJ2-5,TRBV29-1,-,-
CASSGWTGEKETQYF,TGTGCCAGCAGCGGATGGACAGGGGAGAAGGAGACCCAGTACTTC,TRBJ2-5,TRBV7-2,-,TRBD1
CASSTHEDKQYF,TGTGCCAGCAGCACACACGAAGACAAGCAGTATTTT,TRBJ2-3,TRBV7-9,few,-
CASSRHDGTSGVYNEQFF,TGTGCCAGCAGCCGACACGACGGGACTAGCGGGGTTTACAATGAGCAGTTCTTC,TRBJ2-1,TRBV6-1,-,TRBD2
CSVGFEDEQFF,TGCAGCGTTGGGTTCGAGGATGAGCAGTTCTTC,TRBJ2-1,TRBV29-1,many,-
CASSFELAGGMSQGPTDTQYF,TGTGCCAGCAGTTTCGAACTAGCGGGGGGGATGAGCCAGGGCCCCACAGATACGCAGTATTTT,TRBJ2-3,TRBV12-3/TRBV12-4,many,TRBD2
CASSDWGETQYF,TGTGCCAGCAGTGACTGGGGCGAGACCCAGTACTTC,TRBJ2-5,TRBV2,few,-
CASSGDYPTYEQYF,TGCGCCAGCAGCGGGGACTATCCAACCTACGAGCAGTACTTC,TRBJ2-7,TRBV5-1,few,TRBD2
CSAPYYGPYEQYF,TGCAGTGCTCCGTACTATGGACCCTACGAGCAGTACTTC,TRBJ2-7,TRBV20-1,-,-
CASGRAGGETQYF,TGTGCCAGCGGTCGAGCCGGCGGGGAGACCCAGTACTTC,TRBJ2-5,TRBV6-4,-,-
CSVEDRGQGLGGETQYF,TGCAGCGTTGAAGATAGGGGACAGGGTTTAGGGGGAGAGACCCAGTACTTC,TRBJ2-5,TRBV29-1,many,TRBD1
CSTRLAGIYNEQFF,TGCAGTACAAGACTAGCGGGGATCTACAATGAGCAGTTCTTC,TRBJ2-1,TRBV20-1,many,TRBD2
CASQFFGGGPGKETQYF,-,TRBJ2-5,TRBV28,many,-
CASRVGPVQGAGETQYF,TGTGCCAGCAGAGTCGGACCCGTTCAGGGGGCGGGGGAGACCCAGTACTTC,TRBJ2-5,TRBV27,many,TRBD1
CASSIWGGVSTEAFF,TGTGCCAGCAGCATTTGGGGGGGGGTAAGCACTGAAGCTTTCTTT,TRBJ1-1,TRBV12-3/TRBV12-4,-,-